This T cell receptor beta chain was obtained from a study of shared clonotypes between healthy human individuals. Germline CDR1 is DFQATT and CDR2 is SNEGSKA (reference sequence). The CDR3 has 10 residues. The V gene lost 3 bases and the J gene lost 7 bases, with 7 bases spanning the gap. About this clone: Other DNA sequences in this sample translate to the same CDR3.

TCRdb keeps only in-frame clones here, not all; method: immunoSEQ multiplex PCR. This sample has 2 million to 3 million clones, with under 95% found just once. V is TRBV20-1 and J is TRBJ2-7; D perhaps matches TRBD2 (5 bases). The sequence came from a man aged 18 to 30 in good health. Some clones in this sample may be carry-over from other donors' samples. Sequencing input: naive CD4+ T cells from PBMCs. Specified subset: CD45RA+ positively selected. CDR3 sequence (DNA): TGCAGTGCTAGTAGGAGGGAGCAGTACTTC. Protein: CSASRREQYF.